This is a list of T cell receptor beta chains from one sample in a study of blood T cell repertoires in COVID-19. The table came from immunoSEQ multiplex PCR; TCRdb's copy has only in-frame clones and leaves some out. The sample carries about 78,000 clones, about 90% recorded once. The sequencing input was peripheral blood. The receptors shown here come from a woman in her forties or fifties in a cohort sampled during active COVID-19. CDR3s include the opening cysteine and the closing phenylalanine or tryptophan. A D gene is named only where the DNA matches it firmly. The size field is filled for only some rows; it gives once, few, many or a size class.

V	D	J	size	length	DNA	CDR3
TRBV15	TRBD1	TRBJ1-1	NA	14	TGTGCCACCAGCCCCCGGGACAGCACGTCTGAAGCTTTCTTT	CATSPRDSTSEAFF
TRBV28	NA	TRBJ1-4	NA	13	TGTGCCAGCAGGCGCCCCGGGGGTGAAAAACTGTTTTTT	CASRRPGGEKLFF
TRBV28	NA	TRBJ1-5	NA	15	TGTGCCAGCAGCCTCGACAGTAATAGCAATCAGCCCCAGCATTTT	CASSLDSNSNQPQHF
TRBV19	NA	TRBJ1-2	once	13	TGTGCCAGTAGTATAGAGGGCAACTATGGCTACACCTTC	CASSIEGNYGYTF
TRBV7-9	TRBD1	TRBJ1-1	NA	15	TGTGCCAGCAGTTCACAGACAGGGGGCTTCTCTGAAGCTTTCTTT	CASSSQTGGFSEAFF
TRBV29-1	NA	TRBJ2-1	NA	12	TGCAGCGTTGAACGCAGCGGGAATGAGCAGTTCTTC	CSVERSGNEQFF
TRBV2	TRBD2	TRBJ2-3	NA	14	TGTGCCAGCAGCGGGACTAGCGGGAGGGATACGCAGTATTTT	CASSGTSGRDTQYF
TRBV3-1/TRBV3-2	NA	TRBJ2-3	NA	12	TGTGCCAGCAGCCTCGGGAGAGATACGCAGTATTTT	CASSLGRDTQYF
TRBV27	NA	TRBJ2-1	NA	14	TGTGCCAGCAGTTTTTTCCCGACGGGTCGCGAGGGGTTCTTC	CASSFFPTGREGFF
TRBV28	TRBD2	TRBJ2-1	NA	14	TGTGCCAGCAGTCAGCGGGAGGCCTACAATGAGCAGTTCTTC	CASSQREAYNEQFF
TRBV7-8	NA	TRBJ2-1	once	14	TGTGCCAGCAGTACGGACAGCTCCTACAATGAGCAGTTCTTC	CASSTDSSYNEQFF
TRBV7-8	TRBD1	TRBJ1-2	NA	14	TGTGCCAGCAGCCTGAGGGACAGATTATATGGCTACACCTTC	CASSLRDRLYGYTF
TRBV12-5	TRBD1	TRBJ2-7	NA	15	TGTGCTAGTGGTTCGGGGACAGGGCCCTCCTACGAGCAGTACTTC	CASGSGTGPSYEQYF
TRBV3-1/TRBV3-2	NA	TRBJ1-2	NA	12	TGTGCCAGCAGCCAAGGGAAGGGGGGCTACACCTTC	CASSQGKGGYTF
TRBV30	NA	TRBJ2-1	few	14	TGTGCCTGGAGTCGAGGGTCGAGCAACAATGAGCAGTTCTTC	CAWSRGSSNNEQFF
TRBV24-1	TRBD2	TRBJ2-1	NA	15	TGTGCCACCGCACCGGGACTAGCAAGCGGCAATGAGCAGTTCTTC	CATAPGLASGNEQFF
TRBV28	TRBD2	TRBJ2-4	NA	17	TGTGCCAGCAGTCCACTCCGACTAGCGGGCACCAAAAACATTCAGTACTTC	CASSPLRLAGTKNIQYF
TRBV28	TRBD1	TRBJ2-2	few	14	TGTGCCAGCAGAGGGACAGCGAACACCGGGGAGCTGTTTTTT	CASRGTANTGELFF
TRBV4-1	TRBD1	TRBJ2-5	NA	15	TGCGCCAGCAGCCTCGTGGACAGGGGTTCGGAGACCCAGTACTTC	CASSLVDRGSETQYF
TRBV18	NA	TRBJ1-5	NA	14	TGTGCCAGCTCACAGGGGGATAGCAATCAGCCCCAGCATTTT	CASSQGDSNQPQHF
TRBV6-5	NA	TRBJ2-1	NA	12	TGTGCCAGCAGTTACGGGGCAGGTGAGCAGTTCTTC	CASSYGAGEQFF
TRBV2	NA	TRBJ2-5	NA	16	TGTGCCAGCAGTGAAGTATTACCGACCGGCGGGGAGACCCAGTACTTC	CASSEVLPTGGETQYF
TRBV14	TRBD1	TRBJ1-1	NA	14	TGTGCCAGCAGCTTCCAGGGGGAGAACACTGAAGCTTTCTTT	CASSFQGENTEAFF
TRBV3-1/TRBV3-2	TRBD1	TRBJ1-1	NA	14	TGTGCCAGCAGCCAAGAAGGGGCAGGGGGCGAAGCTTTCTTT	CASSQEGAGGEAFF
TRBV2	TRBD1	TRBJ1-2	NA	14	TGTGCCAGCAGTGACAGGGGGCCTAACTATGGCTACACCTTC	CASSDRGPNYGYTF
TRBV6-2/TRBV6-3	NA	TRBJ2-1	NA	14	TGTGCCAGCAGTTACTCTAGCTCCTACAATGAGCAGTTCTTC	CASSYSSSYNEQFF
TRBV19	TRBD1	TRBJ1-1	NA	14	TGTGCCAGTAGTATAGCACAGGGGAGAACTGAAGCTTTCTTT	CASSIAQGRTEAFF
TRBV7-9	NA	TRBJ1-5	once	14	TGTGCCAGCAGCTTAGTGGGGGCCAATCAGCCCCAGCATTTT	CASSLVGANQPQHF
TRBV27	NA	TRBJ2-7	NA	14	TGTGCCAGCTCTCAGGGGGGAACTCGCTACGAGCAGTACTTC	CASSQGGTRYEQYF
TRBV9	NA	TRBJ1-5	NA	15	TGTGCCAGCAGCCGCCGGTGGGGGCTCAATCAGCCCCAGCATTTT	CASSRRWGLNQPQHF
TRBV4-1	NA	TRBJ1-4	NA	14	TGCGCCAGCAGCCAAGTGGTAGCGGTGGAAAAACTGTTTTTT	CASSQVVAVEKLFF
TRBV13	NA	TRBJ2-7	few	13	TGTGCCAGCAGCCTACGGAGCGCTTACGAGCAGTACTTC	CASSLRSAYEQYF
TRBV11-3	NA	TRBJ2-2	NA	13	TGTGCCAGCAGCCGCACTAGGACCGGGGAGCTGTTTTTT	CASSRTRTGELFF